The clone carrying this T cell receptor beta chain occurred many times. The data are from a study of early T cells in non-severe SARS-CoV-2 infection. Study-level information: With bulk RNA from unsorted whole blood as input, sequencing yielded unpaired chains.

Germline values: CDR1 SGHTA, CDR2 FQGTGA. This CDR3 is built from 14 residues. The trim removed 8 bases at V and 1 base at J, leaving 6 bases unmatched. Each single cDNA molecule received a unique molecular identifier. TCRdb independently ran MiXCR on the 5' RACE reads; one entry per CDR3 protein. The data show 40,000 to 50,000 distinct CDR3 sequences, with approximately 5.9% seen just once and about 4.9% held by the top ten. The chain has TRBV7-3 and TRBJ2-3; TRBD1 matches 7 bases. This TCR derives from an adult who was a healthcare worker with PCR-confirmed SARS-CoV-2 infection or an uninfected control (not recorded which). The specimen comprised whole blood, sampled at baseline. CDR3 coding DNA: TGTGCCAGCTCTCGGGACAGCGGCACAGATACGCAGTATTTT. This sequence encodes CASSRDSGTDTQYF.